In this sample, the clone carrying this TCR beta chain turned up a few times. Its specificity is unknown. CDR3 regions were amplified by Arm-PCR using iRepertoire HTBI primers to build TCR beta libraries. TCRdb fed the multiplex PCR reads into MiXCR, producing one record per CDR3 protein. The repertoire holds hundreds of thousands of distinct CDR3 sequences, with 20% to 25% as singletons. This sample was taken from a study of regulatory T cells in long-lasting Graves disease. The study's findings and limits: Graves' patients with persistent disease showed TCR diversity lower than patients newly diagnosed.

Specified time point: persistent/refractory GD, antithyroid drugs over 5 years with positive TRAb. Construction of the TCR library relied on RNA isolated from PBMCs. Germline values: CDR1 SGHRS, CDR2 YFSETQ. The CDR3 totals 15 residues. Trimming removed 2 bases at V and 5 bases at J, with 16 bases between. This receptor was taken from a female donor with Graves disease. The starting material was peripheral blood mononuclear cells (PBMCs), obtained when the disease was refractory, from a patient treated with antithyroid drugs. The chain carries TRBV5-1 and TRBJ1-1, with D possibly being TRBD1 (5 bases). This CDR3 is CASSLEGLPRTEAFF. The CDR3 nucleotides read TGCGCCAGCAGCTTAGAGGGACTTCCGAGGACTGAAGCTTTCTTT.